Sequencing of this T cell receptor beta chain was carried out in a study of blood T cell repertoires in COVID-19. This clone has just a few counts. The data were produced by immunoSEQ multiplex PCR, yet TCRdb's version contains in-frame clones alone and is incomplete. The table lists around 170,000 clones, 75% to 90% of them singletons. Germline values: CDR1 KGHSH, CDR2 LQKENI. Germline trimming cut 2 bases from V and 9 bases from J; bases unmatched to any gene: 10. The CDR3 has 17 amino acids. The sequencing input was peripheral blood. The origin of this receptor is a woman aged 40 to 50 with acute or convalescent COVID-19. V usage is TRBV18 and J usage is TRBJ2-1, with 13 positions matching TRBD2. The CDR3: CASSPTTLAGGPSEQFF. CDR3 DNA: TGTGCCAGCTCACCAACCACACTAGCGGGGGGGCCTAGTGAGCAGTTCTTC.